Given below is one T cell receptor beta chain in context. The specificity of this receptor is unknown. The sample holds no much larger clone one base away, and base qualities are not on file. This entry comes from a study of human T cells and chemical hapten exposure listed by TCRdb under 2021. Study-level background: For sensitization, 2% DPC in acetone was applied to a 2 cm by 2 cm area of upper inner arm skin. Throughout the roughly 26-week study period, patients were also given weekly therapeutic DPC doses on the scalp. Patch testing was performed on the upper back with Finn chambers containing 0.01% DPC, and the patch tests were scored after 6 days according to International Contact Dermatitis Research Group standards. The mostly female patient cohort included alopecia areata with under or over 50% scalp involvement, alopecia totalis and alopecia universalis. The libraries were sequenced as a pool, and the TCR yield per sample differed mostly because of small variations in library volumes within the pool. Peripheral blood TCR repertoire changes were tracked in vivo in alopecia patients during primary and secondary sensitization to the hapten diphenylcyclopropenone (DPC). Blood samples were taken from patients before sensitization (week 0) and at 2, 6 and about 24 weeks after DPC sensitization. Blood for TCR sequencing was provided by twenty-nine alopecia patients at one to four time points (pre-sensitization, 2, 6 and 24 weeks). The paper's findings and limits, for the study overall: DPC sensitization did not change how many TCRs were above 1 in 1000 frequency, and no evidence was found of alterations in global repertoire structure. Repeated subsampling changed both the strength of the expansion versus patch-test correlation and the threshold at which the correlation became significant. Because all patients had alopecia, a presumed autoimmune disease, the immune response of the patients might differ from that of healthy individuals. The number of PT1 expanded TCRs positively correlated with patch test score, significant at thresholds 8, 16 and 32 but not 4. Compared with pre-sensitization or healthy control sets, expanded TCRs formed significantly more large CDR3 similarity clusters, which is consistent with antigen-driven responses.

The protocol used for the library was RACE. Instrument used: NextSeq 500. Library preparation attached unique molecular identifiers to individual cDNA molecules for quantitative, reproducible TCR counting. For every blood RNA sample, sequencing covered both the TCR alpha and TCR beta chains. Per the authors' processing: The median number of TCRs per sample was approximately 98,000, ranging from about 20,000 to 750,000. The Decombinator software suite was used to annotate the V, J and CDR3 of the TCR reads. For PS versus PT1 abundance plots, all samples were subsampled to the same number of TCRs (28,000). Expanded TCRs were defined as absent before sensitization and observed at least eight times at the 2-week time point. TCRdb reanalyzed the raw reads on its own, using fastp at Q25 for trimming and MiXCR for clone calling, and kept in-frame beta chains. Entries that share a CDR3 protein sequence are merged under the most common genes and DNA. The V and J calls, along with clone size, are taken from TCRdb and not from the paper's own processing. For this sample there are approximately 180,000 distinct CDR3 sequences; around 30% appear just once. The ten top clones hold nearly 3% of the sample.

Clipping removes 0 bases from V and 6 bases from J, with 8 as the unmatched junction base count. The CDR3 holds 16 amino acids from the cysteine to the phenylalanine. The kept DNA is CDR3 alone, 48 bases in frame from the first base. CDR1 and CDR2 are drawn from the germline V gene: MNHEY, SVGAGI. The time point label here, explained by the study, means: pre-sensitization, week 0. The sample's treatment or condition label is to be understood as: therapeutic diphenylcyclopropenone sensitization with weekly scalp DPC. Blood at each patch-test visit was drawn before the patch test was applied. To be eligible, patients had to be aged 18 to 70, diagnosed with alopecia and judged suitable for DPC therapy, while pregnant patients were excluded. Total RNA was isolated from unfractionated whole blood collected in Tempus Blood RNA tubes.

The chain couples TRBV6-5 to TRBJ2-7, and 10 junctional nucleotides match TRBD2. The sequence was collected from a woman aged 25-40 years with alopecia areata. Some clones in this sample may be carry-over from other donors' samples. The sample consisted of whole blood, taken in connection with sensitization to the hapten diphenylcyclopropenone (DPC). The sequenced DNA is TGTGCCAGCAGTTACTCGTTTCTAGCGGGGGATGTCGAGCAGTACTTC. This translates into CASSYSFLAGDVEQYF.